The 18 T cell receptor beta chains reported below all come from one sample, sequenced in a study of glioma-infiltrating T cells after dendritic cell vaccination. The time point is: after dendritic cell vaccination, including at tumor progression/relapse. Some clones are missing from TCRdb's copy, which holds only in-frame ones; the method was immunoSEQ multiplex PCR. Of tens of thousands of clones listed, around 87% are singletons. The specimen was blood, collected after dendritic cell vaccination. These receptors came from a human donor with glioblastoma.

CDR3 nucleotide sequence: TGTGCCAGCAGTTCAGGCAGCCACTACGAGCAGTACTTC. This gives the protein CASSSGSHYEQYF. The chain combines TRBV27 with TRBJ2-7; no definite D call. Germline V gene lookup returns CDR1 MNHEY and CDR2 SMNVEV (reference sequence). The CDR3 loop spans 13 amino acids. Trimming pared 4 bases from V and 3 bases from J, leaving 10 bases between.

This rearrangement joins TRBV5-1 to TRBJ2-3; no clear D. V lost 5 bases and J lost 4, with 11 bases in between. CDR1 and CDR2 from the germline V gene are SGHRS and YFSETQ. The CDR3 length is 13 residues. The CDR3 loop reads CASSPERADTQYF. DNA of the CDR3: TGCGCCAGCAGTCCTGAACGGGCAGATACGCAGTATTTT. Variable domain in full (rest from reference TRBV5-1 and TRBJ2-3): KAGVTQTPRYLIKTRGQQVTLSCSPISGHRSVSWYQQTPGQGLQFLFEYFSETQRNKGNFPGRFSGRQFSNSRSEMNVSTLELGDSALYLCASSPERADTQYFGPGTRLTVL.

This clone was counted at least ten times. This rearrangement joins TRBV2 to TRBJ1-1; D call uncertain. The ends were cut back, 1 base at V and 0 bases at J, with 9 bases in the middle. CDR3 length equals 15 residues. Germline CDR1 SNHLY, CDR2 FYNNEI. CDR3 DNA: TGTGCCAGCAGTGAAGTTCGACTTATGAACACTGAAGCTTTCTTT. This gives the protein CASSEVRLMNTEAFF. Full variable domain (rest looked up from reference TRBV2 and TRBJ1-1): EPEVTQTPSHQVTQMGQEVILRCVPISNHLYFYWYRQILGQKVEFLVSFYNNEISEKSEIFDDQFSVERPDGSNFTLKIRSTKLEDSAMYFCASSEVRLMNTEAFFGQGTRLTVV.

The genes are TRBV19 and TRBJ2-7; D possibly corresponds to TRBD1 (6 bases). The CDR3 consists of 14 residues. Germline V lookup: CDR1 LNHDA, CDR2 SQIVND (reference sequence). The V end lost 7 bases, the J end lost 2 bases, and 15 bases lay between the germline ends. As DNA, the CDR3 is TGTGCCAGTACCCGTGAGGGACACCCCTACGAGCAGTACTTC. This translates into CASTREGHPYEQYF.

The chain couples TRBV23-1 to TRBJ2-7; the match to TRBD1 covers 10 bases. TRBV23-1 is placed among ORFs of uncertain function. This CDR3 contains 17 residues. J lost 3 bases, V lost 0 bases, and 8 bases had no gene match. CDR3: CASSQSAGTGDRYEQYF. The CDR3 DNA reads TGCGCCAGCAGTCAATCAGCTGGGACAGGGGATCGCTACGAGCAGTACTTC.

The rearrangement links TRBV5-5 to TRBJ2-5; 10 bases map to TRBD2. The DNA matches TRBJ2-7 better at its end, which makes the J call doubtful. The length of the CDR3 is 14 residues. Germline V CDR1 and CDR2: SGHKS, YYEKEE (reference sequence). The CDR3 is CASSLLAGEAEQYF. The DNA for the CDR3 is TGTGCCAGCAGCCTTCTAGCGGGAGAGGCCGAGCAGTACTTC.

This clone was counted a single time. This chain links TRBV19 with TRBJ1-3; 9 bases align to TRBD1. The CDR3 extends over 15 amino acids. V lost 7 bases to trimming and J lost 2 bases; unmatched junction nucleotides: 6. Germline V lookup: CDR1 LNHDA, CDR2 SQIVND (reference sequence). The CDR3 is CASMGQGSTGNTIYF. As DNA, the CDR3 is TGTGCCAGTATGGGACAGGGTAGTACTGGAAACACCATATATTTT.

The V call is TRBV4-3, the J call TRBJ2-5; the D is unclear. This CDR3 has 14 residues. The ends were cut back, 2 bases at V and 4 bases at J, with 11 bases in the middle. The germline CDR1 and CDR2 sequences are LGHNA and YSLEER. The CDR3 here is CASSQHRLPETQYF. CDR3 coding DNA: TGCGCCAGCAGCCAACATAGACTCCCAGAGACCCAGTACTTC.

Only one count was recorded for this clone. The chain is built from TRBV5-1 and TRBJ2-3; D is unclear. V gave up 2 bases and J gave up 2 bases, with 12 bases separating them. This CDR3 spans 15 amino acids. The germline V gene has CDR1 SGHRS and CDR2 YFSETQ. In nucleotides, the CDR3 is TGCGCCAGCAGCTTCGACATTTGGATCACAGATACGCAGTATTTT. Translated, it gives CASSFDIWITDTQYF.

The chain recombines TRBV19 with TRBJ2-5; the D is unclear. V lost 8 bases to trimming and J lost 0 bases, with 10 bases between them. CDR1 and CDR2 from the germline V gene are LNHDA and SQIVND (reference sequence). CDR3 length equals 13 residues. The CDR3 DNA sequence: TGTGCCAGTCTAGAAATCTACCAAGAGACCCAGTACTTC. Translated: CASLEIYQETQYF.

The CDR3: CASRVGGPPGVNNEQFF. The CDR3 region has the DNA TGTGCTAGTCGGGTGGGAGGGCCCCCCGGGGTCAACAATGAGCAGTTCTTC. The J gene is TRBJ2-1, the V gene TRBV4-2; 7 bases map to TRBD2. CDR3 length equals 17 residues. Germline assignment: CDR1 LGHNA and CDR2 YNFKEQ.

This clone was observed once. CDR3 sequence reads: CASSIGQGNGETQYF. The CDR3 nucleotides are TGTGCCAGTAGTATAGGTCAGGGAAACGGAGAGACCCAGTACTTC. The chain couples TRBV19 to TRBJ2-5; D is perhaps TRBD1 (5 bases). V was clipped by 1 base and J by 4 bases, with 13 bases between them. In germline, CDR1 is LNHDA, CDR2 SQIVND (reference sequence). The CDR3 consists of 15 residues.

This clone has only one observation. The chain uses TRBV5-1 and TRBJ2-1, with a tentative D call TRBD1 (6 bases). The CDR3 is 15 amino acids. Trimming removed 0 bases at V and 3 bases at J, with 10 bases between. Germline V gene data show CDR1 as SGHRS and CDR2 as YFSETQ. CDR3 region: CASSLVRTDYNEQFF. CDR3 bases: TGCGCCAGCAGCTTGGTTAGGACAGACTACAATGAGCAGTTCTTC.

The CDR3 loop is CASSLAGGKETQYF. The CDR3 DNA reads as TGTGCCAGCAGCTTGGCGGGGGGGAAGGAGACCCAGTACTTC. The chain couples TRBV5-4 to TRBJ2-5, with 8 bases fitting TRBD2. CDR3 size: 14 residues. CDR1 SGHNT and CDR2 YYREEE come from the germline V gene (reference sequence). Germline trimming cut 0 bases from V and 5 bases from J; bases unmatched to any gene: 3.

This chain links TRBV6-5 with TRBJ2-7; D perhaps matches TRBD1 (6 bases). The CDR3 extends over 14 amino acids. Looked up from germline, CDR1 is MNHEY and CDR2 is SVGAGI. V lost 5 bases, J lost 2 bases, and 13 bases lay in between. The CDR3 nucleotides are TGTGCCAGCAGTGCCCCGGGACATCCCTACGAGCAGTACTTC. This sequence encodes CASSAPGHPYEQYF.

On this clone itself: Other DNA sequences in this sample translate to the same CDR3. The gene calls are TRBV27 and TRBJ2-1; TRBD2 aligns across 7 bases. The V gene's germline CDR1 is MNHEY and CDR2 SMNVEV (reference sequence). Unmatched junction bases numbered 4, after V lost 3 bases and J lost 2 bases. The length of the CDR3 is 15 residues. CDR3 sequence: CASSLGLAAYNEQFF. CDR3 DNA: TGTGCCAGCAGTTTGGGTCTAGCGGCCTACAATGAGCAGTTCTTC.

V gene TRBV5-1 combines with J gene TRBJ2-2, with 8 bases identical to TRBD1. This CDR3 spans 17 amino acids. Germline V CDR1 and CDR2: SGHRS, YFSETQ. With V trimmed by 4 bases and J by 7 bases, 15 bases remained unmatched. CDR3 DNA sequence: TGCGCCAGCAGCGTATTATTGGACAGGGCTGACATCGGGGAGCTGTTTTTT. Its translation is CASSVLLDRADIGELFF.

The rearrangement links TRBV11-2 to TRBJ1-1; no clear D gene. The V gene's germline CDR1 is SGHAT and CDR2 FQNNGV. V was pared by 5 bases and J by 10 bases, with 11 bases between. The CDR3 length is 11 residues. Here the CDR3 DNA reads TGTGCCAGCAGCCCCGACGGGGTAGCTTTCTTT. This sequence encodes CASSPDGVAFF.